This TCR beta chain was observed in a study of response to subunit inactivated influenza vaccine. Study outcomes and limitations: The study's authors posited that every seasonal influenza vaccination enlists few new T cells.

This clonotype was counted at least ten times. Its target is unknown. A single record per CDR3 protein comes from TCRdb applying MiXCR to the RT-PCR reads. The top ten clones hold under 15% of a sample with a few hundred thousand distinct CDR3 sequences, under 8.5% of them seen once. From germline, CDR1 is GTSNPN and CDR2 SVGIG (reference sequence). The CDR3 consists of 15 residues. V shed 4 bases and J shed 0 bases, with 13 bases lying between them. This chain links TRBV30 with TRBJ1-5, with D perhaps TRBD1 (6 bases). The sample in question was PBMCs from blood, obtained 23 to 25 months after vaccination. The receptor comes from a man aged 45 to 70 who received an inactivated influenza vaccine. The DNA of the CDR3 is TGTGCCTGGAAATCAGGGGATTATAGCAATCAGCCCCAGCATTTT. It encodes CAWKSGDYSNQPQHF.